This record looks at one T cell receptor beta chain sequence and its context. Its specificity is not known. The sample comes from a study of T-cell memory formation after mild COVID-19. The wider study: Each donor largely had its own TCR clusters.

Overall study results and limits: Among contracting clones, CD4+ were mainly CM/EM and CD8+ enriched in EMRA.

In TCRdb, the 5' RACE reads were re-called with MiXCR into one record per CDR3 protein. The top ten hold about 14% of the sample, which has tens of thousands of distinct CDR3 sequences, just under 7.5% seen once. The origin of this receptor is an adult woman who had mild COVID-19 (a few samples of this study predate the infection). Cell type and time point are not known. The sample comprised PBMCs or a T cell subset sorted from them (not recorded which).

This CDR3 reads CASTLGGDLTNEQFF. The CDR3 coding sequence is TGTGCCAGCACCCTCGGGGGGGACTTAACCAATGAGCAGTTCTTC. The rearrangement joins TRBV9 to TRBJ2-1, with 8 nucleotides matching TRBD2. CDR1 and CDR2 (germline): SGDLS, YYNGEE. Germline trimming cut 6 bases from V and 6 bases from J; bases unmatched to any gene: 11. The CDR3 sequence is 15 residues long.